The 7 T cell receptor beta chains given below trace back to one sample, sequenced in a study of blood T cell repertoires in COVID-19. This table comes from immunoSEQ multiplex PCR, and its TCRdb copy is limited to in-frame clones, with some not included. The sample gives 200,000 to 250,000 clones, about 83% of which show up once; approximately 6.2% is in the top ten. Sequencing input: peripheral blood. These TCRs come from a woman older than 75 with COVID-19, enrolled during active disease.

This clone has more than one count but fewer than ten. The rearrangement links TRBV6-1 to TRBJ1-1; tentative D call: TRBD1 (5 bases). This CDR3 is built from 16 residues. Germline CDR1 MNHNS, CDR2 SASEGT. Trimming shortened V by 0 bases and J by 0 bases, and 11 bases separated the two germline ends. This CDR3 is CASSEAGVRMNTEAFF. Written as DNA, the CDR3 is TGTGCCAGCAGTGAAGCAGGGGTCAGGATGAACACTGAAGCTTTCTTT.

In its sample, this clone was seen a few times. In nucleotides, the CDR3 is TGCAGTTCCCACCGGGAGACCCAGTACTTC. Encoded protein: CSSHRETQYF. This chain joins TRBV20-1 and TRBJ2-5; D gene unclear. Germline CDR1 and CDR2: DFQATT and SNEGSKA (reference sequence). CDR3 length: 10 residues. V was pared by 8 bases and J by 5 bases, with 9 bases between.

This chain uses TRBV7-2 with TRBJ2-2, with D tentatively TRBD1 (5 bases). The CDR3 totals 13 residues. V dropped 3 bases and J dropped 7 bases, with 9 bases sitting between them. Germline-derived CDR1 and CDR2 are SGHTA and FQGNSA. CDR3 DNA sequence: TGTGCCAGCAGCTTTTCAGGGATCGGGGAGCTGTTTTTT. Translation: CASSFSGIGELFF.

The rearrangement joins TRBV7-2 to TRBJ2-3; 12 nucleotides agree with TRBD2. This CDR3 spans 18 amino acids. Germline CDR1 SGHTA, CDR2 FQGNSA. Unmatched junction bases numbered 18, after V lost 5 bases and J lost 9 bases. DNA for the CDR3: TGTGCCAGCAGCCCCGGGGGACTAGCGGGCACCTCCTCTGGGACGCAGTATTTT. Translating it yields CASSPGGLAGTSSGTQYF.

The chain has TRBV5-4 and TRBJ2-2, with 7 nucleotides matching TRBD1. V shed 0 bases and J 6 bases; nucleotides not matched to a gene: 8. In germline, CDR1 is SGHNT, CDR2 YYREEE (reference sequence). The CDR3 runs 16 residues. CDR3 protein: CASSLATTGAAGELFF. CDR3 nucleotide sequence: TGTGCCAGCAGCTTGGCCACCACAGGGGCGGCCGGGGAGCTGTTTTTT. Drawing the rest from reference TRBV5-4 and TRBJ2-2, the complete variable domain is ETGVTQSPTHLIKTRGQQVTLRCSSQSGHNTVSWYQQALGQGPQFIFQYYREEENGRGNFPPRFSGLQFPNYSSELNVNALELDDSALYLCASSLATTGAAGELFFGEGSRLTVL.

V gene TRBV10-3 combines with J gene TRBJ2-3; possible D gene TRBD2, 6 bases. CDR1 and CDR2 (germline): ENHRY, SYGVKD. The CDR3 extends over 12 amino acids. Trimming pared 8 bases from V and 2 bases from J, leaving 8 bases between. The CDR3 DNA follows: TGTGCCATCGGCGGGACCACAGATACGCAGTATTTT. Amino acids: CAIGGTTDTQYF.

The genes are TRBV27 and TRBJ1-2, with no clear D. The V and J ends lost 4 bases and 6 bases respectively, with 12 bases between them. The CDR3 has 13 amino acids. The germline CDR1 and CDR2 sequences are MNHEY and SMNVEV (reference sequence). The CDR3 DNA reads TGTGCCAGCAGTTCCGCCCGGGGAGATGGCTACACCTTC. Translated: CASSSARGDGYTF.